This is a list of T cell receptor beta chains from one sample in a study of T cells in Graves' hyperthyroidism and ophthalmopathy. TCRdb redid the calling of the multiplex PCR reads with MiXCR, one entry per CDR3 protein. The sample contains hundreds of thousands of distinct CDR3 sequences, 14% of which appear only once. Sequencing was performed on blood. These receptors all come from a woman between 18 and 29 years old with Graves' hyperthyroidism. Each CDR3 is given with its conserved first and last residue. A D gene is named only where the DNA matches it firmly. Some rows have no size entry. The others give once, few or many, or a class for an expanded clone.

TRBJ2-7,TRBV7-9,NA,many,TGTGCCAGCAGCACGGGAGAAAGCTCCTACGAGCAGTACTTC,CASSTGESSYEQYF
TRBJ1-4,TRBV4-2,TRBD1,many,TGTGCCAGCAGCCAAGATGGGGACAGGGAGGAAAAACTGTTTTTT,CASSQDGDREEKLFF
TRBJ2-7,TRBV29-1,NA,few,TGCAGCGTTGACGGGGACGGTATCTACGAGCAGTACTTC,CSVDGDGIYEQYF
TRBJ1-5,TRBV30,NA,NA,TGTGCCTGGAGCAGGGGACTGTATAGCAATCAGCCCCAGCATTTT,CAWSRGLYSNQPQHF
TRBJ2-7,TRBV27,NA,NA,TGTGCCAGCAGCCCAGCGGAGAAATCCTACGAGCAGTACTTC,CASSPAEKSYEQYF
TRBJ1-2,TRBV7-9,NA,NA,TGTGCCAGCAGCTTAGTTTTCGGGGGATATGGCTACACCTTC,CASSLVFGGYGYTF
TRBJ1-4,TRBV19,TRBD1,few,TGTGCCAGTAGGGCCAGGGGGGGGTCCGAAAAACTGTTTTTT,CASRARGGSEKLFF
TRBJ2-1,TRBV7-9,NA,once,TGTGCCAGCAGCTTAGCCGCTGGGGAGGCCCTCCAAGGGCAGTTCTTC,CASSLAAGEALQGQFF
TRBJ1-1,TRBV30,NA,many,TGTGCCTGGAGGGGGACCGTGAACACTGAAGCTTTCTTT,CAWRGTVNTEAFF
TRBJ1-1,TRBV19,NA,NA,TGTGCCAGTAGTGCCAGACAGGTGCCCGCAGCTTTCTTT,CASSARQVPAAFF
TRBJ2-7,TRBV20-1,NA,many,TGCAGTGTTCCCGGGACCGGCTCCTACGAGCAGTACTTC,CSVPGTGSYEQYF